One and the same sample provided the 3 T cell receptor beta chains below, sequenced in a study of blood T cell repertoires in COVID-19. Assay: immunoSEQ multiplex PCR; the TCRdb copy retains only in-frame clones and omits some. The sample includes a few hundred thousand clones, around four fifths of them seen just once. The sample comprised peripheral blood. These receptors were obtained from a woman aged 50 to 60 with acute or convalescent COVID-19.

The count of this clone is one. The chain is built from TRBV3-1 (or the pseudogene TRBV3-2) and TRBJ1-2, with D perhaps matching TRBD1 (5 bases). V was trimmed by 7 bases and J by 8 bases, leaving 17 bases between them. The CDR3 has 13 amino acids. CDR1 and CDR2 (germline): LGHDT, YNNKEL (reference sequence). The CDR3 region has the DNA TGTGCCAGCACCCCCAGCCAGGGCCGCGGCTACACCTTC. Translation: CASTPSQGRGYTF.

This clone was seen only once. The rearrangement links TRBV6-6 to TRBJ1-2; 8 bases fit TRBD1. V trimming: 2 bases; J trimming: 3 bases; junction bases outside the gene matches: 2. Germline V lookup: CDR1 MNHNY, CDR2 SVGAGI (reference sequence). CDR3 length: 14 residues. The CDR3 nucleotides read TGTGCCAGCAGTTACGCGGGACAGGACTATGGCTACACCTTC. The encoded protein is CASSYAGQDYGYTF.

The chain recombines TRBV3-1 (or the pseudogene TRBV3-2) with TRBJ2-7; 9 bases align to TRBD2. Trimming at V came to 1 base and at J to 7 bases, leaving 8 bases not matched to a gene. This CDR3 has 15 residues. CDR1 is LGHDT and CDR2 is YNNKEL in the germline V gene (reference sequence). The CDR3 DNA is TGTGCCAGCAGCCAAGCAATTAGCGGGAGAAGTGAGCAGTACTTC. As protein: CASSQAISGRSEQYF.